This TCR beta chain was captured in a study of long-term antiretroviral therapy in people with HIV. In the study overall: Sampling started about a decade before the 2015 immediate-ART recommendation. Points from the study as a whole: Pre-ART expanded clones dominated the repertoire at every time point. Older ART regimens may have been in use when blood was drawn between the mid-2000s and the late 2010s.

CDR3 length: 12 residues. Germline CDR1 is MGHDK and CDR2 is SYGVNS. Trimming shortened V by 4 bases and J by 13 bases, and 11 bases separated the two germline ends. As concerns this clone: Antigen unknown.

With survey level as its setting, the immunoSEQ assay was v3.0. Profiled with immunoSEQ multiplex PCR; TCRdb holds only in-frame clones, not every one. The sample consists of 30,000 to 40,000 clones, roughly 80% of them appearing once. This TCR derives from a man younger than 35 with HIV. V gene TRBV25-1 combines with J gene TRBJ1-6, with no clear D. The input for sequencing was unsorted PBMCs, taken 1.5 years after starting antiretroviral therapy. The CDR3: CASSGPHSPLHF. In nucleotides, the CDR3 is TGTGCCAGCAGTGGACCCCATAGTCCCCTCCACTTT.